This T cell receptor beta chain was sequenced during a study of beta chain features in type 1 diabetes. V was clipped by 4 bases and J by 4 bases; unmatched bases: 8. Germline V lookup: CDR1 SGHTA, CDR2 FQGNSA. The length of the CDR3 is 17 residues. This clone was seen a few times. Its specificity is not known. Every isolated RNA sample was fully reverse transcribed, so sequencing captured expressed TCRB transcripts. TCRdb's copy holds only in-frame clones and misses some; the assay was immunoSEQ multiplex PCR. The sample lists about 700,000 clones; roughly 13% were seen once. Whole-study findings and limits: At VDJ recombination sites, type 1 diabetes patients had fewer insertions and more deleted nucleotides. Any HLA effect on TCRB rearrangement was left unresolved by small sub-analyses. In all four CD4+ subsets, TCRB CDR3 length was significantly, moderately reduced in type 1 diabetes.

The rearrangement links TRBV7-2 to TRBJ2-6; 9 nucleotides align to TRBD1. The specimen sequenced was naive CD4+ T cells from blood. This TCR was recovered from a young man with type 1 diabetes. The CDR3, as DNA: TGTGCCAGCAGCTGGGGACAGGGCGTGTCGGGGGCCAACGTCCTGACTTTC. This translates into CASSWGQGVSGANVLTF.